This TCR beta chain was recorded in a study of CD8 T cells in ankylosing spondylitis (dated by TCRdb to 2016 to 2017). About the study as a whole: The study set out to find disease-linked TCR variants by profiling T cell receptor beta repertoires in ankylosing spondylitis patients and healthy donors. The full study cohort was made up of 25 to 30 ankylosing spondylitis patients and 108 healthy donors. Peripheral blood was sampled, and synovial fluid was also collected from ankylosing spondylitis patients. Study-wide findings and limitations: According to the report, matched synovial fluid samples from ankylosing spondylitis patients were significantly enriched for the disease-linked clones. Blood from ankylosing spondylitis patients appeared to be characterized by a TCR beta motif made up of fewer than ten highly homologous amino acid variants. A CD8+ phenotype was shown by the disease-linked clones, which were found at relatively low frequencies in peripheral blood. Some motif variants were previously reported in synovial fluid and blood of reactive arthritis patients, suggesting common disease-initiation mechanisms.

About this clonotype itself: Its antigen is unknown. No base-level quality is on record; no much larger clone is a single base apart.

The germline V gene yields KGHSH for CDR1 and LQKENI for CDR2. The germline ends are 18 bases apart after V is trimmed by 2 bases and J by 5 bases. The CDR3 runs 16 amino acids, cysteine and phenylalanine included. CDR3 DNA only is kept here, 48 bases in frame from base 1. The sequencer listed for this sample is Illumina HiSeq 2500. Quantitative 5'-RACE with molecular barcodes was used to prepare TCR beta libraries. The authors' analysis ran thus. A new computational method, built on a probabilistic model of VDJ rearrangement, was used to identify disease-linked TCR variants. TCRdb applied fastp at Q25 and MiXCR to the public reads, then kept only in-frame beta chains. Each entry merges the rows of one CDR3 protein and shows their most common DNA and genes. TCRdb's processing, not the authors', yielded these V and J calls. The sample table contains some 840,000 distinct CDR3 sequences; only one count was recorded for about an eighth of them. Under 0.6% of the sample belongs to the ten largest clones.

This receptor was identified in a male donor with ankylosing spondylitis. Sequencing was done on a sample of blood, either unsorted or a sorted T cell fraction (not recorded which). The chain uses TRBV18 and TRBJ1-2, with TRBD1 as a weak D call on 5 bases. The DNA reads as follows: TGTGCCAGCTCACCAACTAGGGAGGGGATCCTATATGGCTACACCTTC. This codes for CASSPTREGILYGYTF. The CDR3 plus the reference TRBV18 and TRBJ1-2 genes for the other parts give the full variable domain: NAGVMQNPRHLVRRRGQEARLRCSPMKGHSHVYWYRQLPEEGLKFMVYLQKENIIDESGMPKERFSAEFPKEGPSILRIQQVVRGDSAAYFCASSPTREGILYGYTFGSGTRLTVV.